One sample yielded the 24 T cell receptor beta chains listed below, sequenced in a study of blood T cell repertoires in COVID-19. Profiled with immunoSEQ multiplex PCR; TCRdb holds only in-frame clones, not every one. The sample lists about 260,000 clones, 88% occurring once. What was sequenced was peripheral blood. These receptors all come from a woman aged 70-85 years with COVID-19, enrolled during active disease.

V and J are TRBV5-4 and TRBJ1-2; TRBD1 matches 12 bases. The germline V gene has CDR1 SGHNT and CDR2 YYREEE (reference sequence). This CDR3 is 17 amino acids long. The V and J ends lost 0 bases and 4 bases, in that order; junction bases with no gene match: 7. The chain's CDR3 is CASSLVGTGGVGYGYTF. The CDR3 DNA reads TGTGCCAGCAGCTTGGTGGGGACAGGGGGCGTCGGCTATGGCTACACCTTC.

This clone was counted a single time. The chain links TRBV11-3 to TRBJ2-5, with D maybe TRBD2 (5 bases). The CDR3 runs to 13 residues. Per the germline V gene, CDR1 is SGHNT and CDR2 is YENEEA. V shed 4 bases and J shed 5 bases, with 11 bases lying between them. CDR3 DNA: TGTGCCAGCAGCTCCGGGGAATTGGAGACCCAGTACTTC. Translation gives CASSSGELETQYF.

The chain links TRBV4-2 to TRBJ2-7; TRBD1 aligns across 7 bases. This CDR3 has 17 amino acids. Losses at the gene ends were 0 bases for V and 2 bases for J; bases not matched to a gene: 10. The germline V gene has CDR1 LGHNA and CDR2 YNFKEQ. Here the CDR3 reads CASSQDFVGTETYEQYF. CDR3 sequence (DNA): TGTGCCAGCAGCCAAGATTTTGTGGGGACAGAGACCTACGAGCAGTACTTC.

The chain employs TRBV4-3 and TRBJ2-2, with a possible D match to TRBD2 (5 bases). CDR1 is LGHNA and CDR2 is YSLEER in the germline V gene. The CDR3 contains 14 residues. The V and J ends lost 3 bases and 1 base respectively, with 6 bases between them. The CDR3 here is CASSQDWNTGELFF. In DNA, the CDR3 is TGCGCCAGCAGCCAGGACTGGAACACCGGGGAGCTGTTTTTT.

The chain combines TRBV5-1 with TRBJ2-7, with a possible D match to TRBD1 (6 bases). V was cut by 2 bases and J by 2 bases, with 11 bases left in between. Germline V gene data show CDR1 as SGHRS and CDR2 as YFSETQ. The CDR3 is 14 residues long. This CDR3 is CASSLPGQTYEQYF. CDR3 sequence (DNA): TGCGCCAGCAGCTTACCGGGACAAACCTACGAGCAGTACTTC.

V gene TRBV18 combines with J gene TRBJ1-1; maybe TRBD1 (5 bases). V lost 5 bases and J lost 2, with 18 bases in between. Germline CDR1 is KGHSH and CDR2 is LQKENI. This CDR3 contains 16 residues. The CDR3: CASSTLRGGENTEAFF. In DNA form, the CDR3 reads TGTGCCAGCTCAACCTTACGGGGAGGGGAAAACACTGAAGCTTTCTTT.

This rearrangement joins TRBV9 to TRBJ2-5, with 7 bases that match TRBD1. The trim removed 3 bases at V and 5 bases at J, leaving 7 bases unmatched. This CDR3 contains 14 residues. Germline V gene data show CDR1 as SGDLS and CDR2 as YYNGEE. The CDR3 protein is CASSARQGRETQYF. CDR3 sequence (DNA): TGTGCCAGCAGCGCCCGACAGGGTAGGGAGACCCAGTACTTC. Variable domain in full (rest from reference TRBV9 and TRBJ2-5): DSGVTQTPKHLITATGQRVTLRCSPRSGDLSVYWYQQSLDQGLQFLIQYYNGEERAKGNILERFSAQQFPDLHSELNLSSLELGDSALYFCASSARQGRETQYFGPGTRLLVL.

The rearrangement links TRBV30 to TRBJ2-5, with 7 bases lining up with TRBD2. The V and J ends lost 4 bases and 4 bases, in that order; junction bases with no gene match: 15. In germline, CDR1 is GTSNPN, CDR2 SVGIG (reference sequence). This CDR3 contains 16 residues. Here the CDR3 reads CAWTASSGMWGETQYF. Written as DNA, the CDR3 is TGTGCCTGGACTGCCTCAAGCGGGATGTGGGGAGAGACCCAGTACTTC.

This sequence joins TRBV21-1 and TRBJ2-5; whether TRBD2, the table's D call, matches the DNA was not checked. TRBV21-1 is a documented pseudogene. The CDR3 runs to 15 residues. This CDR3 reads CASSNPPSGTETQYF. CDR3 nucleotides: TGTGCCAGCAGCAATCCACCCAGCGGGACGGAGACCCAGTACTTC.

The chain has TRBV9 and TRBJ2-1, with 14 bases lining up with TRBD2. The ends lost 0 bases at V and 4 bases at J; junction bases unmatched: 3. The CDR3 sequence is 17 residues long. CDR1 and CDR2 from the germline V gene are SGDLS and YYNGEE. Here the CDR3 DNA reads TGTGCCAGCAGCGTAGGGACTAGCGGGAGGATATACAATGAGCAGTTCTTC. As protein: CASSVGTSGRIYNEQFF.

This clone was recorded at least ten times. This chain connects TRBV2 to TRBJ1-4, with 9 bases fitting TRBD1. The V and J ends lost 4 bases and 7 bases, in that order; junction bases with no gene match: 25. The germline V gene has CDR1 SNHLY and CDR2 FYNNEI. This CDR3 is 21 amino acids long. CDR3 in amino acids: CASSAPIEARTGADTSEKLFF. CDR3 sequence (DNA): TGTGCCAGCAGTGCACCGATTGAAGCGAGGACAGGGGCGGATACGAGTGAAAAACTGTTTTTT.

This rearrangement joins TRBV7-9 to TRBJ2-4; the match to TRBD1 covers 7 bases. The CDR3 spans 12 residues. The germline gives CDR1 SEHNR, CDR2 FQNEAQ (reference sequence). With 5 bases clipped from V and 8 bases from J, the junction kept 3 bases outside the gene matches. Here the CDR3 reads CASSEGGYIQYF. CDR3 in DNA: TGTGCCAGCAGCGAAGGGGGCTACATTCAGTACTTC.

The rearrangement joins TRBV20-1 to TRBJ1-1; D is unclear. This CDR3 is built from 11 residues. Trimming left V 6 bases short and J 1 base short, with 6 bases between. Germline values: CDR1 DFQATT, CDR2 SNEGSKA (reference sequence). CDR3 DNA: TGCAGTGCACACCCGAACACTGAAGCTTTCTTT. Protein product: CSAHPNTEAFF.

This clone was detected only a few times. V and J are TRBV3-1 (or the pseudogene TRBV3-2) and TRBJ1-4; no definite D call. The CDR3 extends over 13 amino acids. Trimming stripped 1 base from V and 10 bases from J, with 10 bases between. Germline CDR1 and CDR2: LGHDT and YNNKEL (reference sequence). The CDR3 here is CASSQGEAAKLFF. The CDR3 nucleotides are TGTGCCAGCAGCCAAGGGGAAGCGGCAAAACTGTTTTTT.

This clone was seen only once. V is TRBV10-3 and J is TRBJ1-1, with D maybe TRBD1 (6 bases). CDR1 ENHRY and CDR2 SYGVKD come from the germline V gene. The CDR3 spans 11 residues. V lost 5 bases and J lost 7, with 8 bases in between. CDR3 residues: CAISYRDEAFF. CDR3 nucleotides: TGTGCCATCAGTTACAGGGATGAAGCTTTCTTT.

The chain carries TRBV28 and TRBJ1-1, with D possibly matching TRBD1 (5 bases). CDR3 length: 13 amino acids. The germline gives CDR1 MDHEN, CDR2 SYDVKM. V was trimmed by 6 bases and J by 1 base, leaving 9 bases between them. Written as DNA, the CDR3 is TGTGCCAGCAGCGCAGGGCAGAACACTGAAGCTTTCTTT. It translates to CASSAGQNTEAFF.

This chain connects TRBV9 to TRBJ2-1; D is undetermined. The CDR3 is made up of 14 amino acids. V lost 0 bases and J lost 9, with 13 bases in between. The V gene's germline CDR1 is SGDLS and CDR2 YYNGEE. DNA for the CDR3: TGTGCCAGCAGCGTAGGCGTTGGTCCCCCTGAGCAGTTCTTC. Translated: CASSVGVGPPEQFF.

CDR3 protein: CASSLDRGWSPLHF. For the CDR3, the DNA is TGCGCCAGCAGCTTGGACAGGGGCTGGTCACCCCTCCACTTT. This chain connects TRBV5-1 to TRBJ1-6; 7 bases map to TRBD1. The germline gives CDR1 SGHRS, CDR2 YFSETQ. The CDR3 runs to 14 residues. The trim removed 0 bases at V and 10 bases at J, leaving 4 bases unmatched.

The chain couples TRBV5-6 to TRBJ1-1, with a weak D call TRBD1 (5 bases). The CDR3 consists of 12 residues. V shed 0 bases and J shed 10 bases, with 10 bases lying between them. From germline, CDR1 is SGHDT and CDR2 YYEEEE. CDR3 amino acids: CASSLVQGGAFF. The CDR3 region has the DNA TGTGCCAGCAGCTTGGTGCAGGGTGGAGCTTTCTTT.

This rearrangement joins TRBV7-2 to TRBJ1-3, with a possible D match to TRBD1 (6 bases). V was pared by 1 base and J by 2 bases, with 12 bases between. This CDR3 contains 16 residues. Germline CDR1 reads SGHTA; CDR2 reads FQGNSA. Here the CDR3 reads CASSLVGGLTGNTIYF. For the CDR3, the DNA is TGTGCCAGCAGCTTAGTGGGGGGGCTCACTGGAAACACCATATATTTT.

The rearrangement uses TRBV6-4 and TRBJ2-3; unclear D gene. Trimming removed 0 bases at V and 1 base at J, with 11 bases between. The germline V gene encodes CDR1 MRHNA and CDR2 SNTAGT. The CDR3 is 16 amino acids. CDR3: CASSDSFSLGTDTQYF. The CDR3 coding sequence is TGTGCCAGCAGTGACTCGTTCAGTCTCGGCACAGATACGCAGTATTTT.

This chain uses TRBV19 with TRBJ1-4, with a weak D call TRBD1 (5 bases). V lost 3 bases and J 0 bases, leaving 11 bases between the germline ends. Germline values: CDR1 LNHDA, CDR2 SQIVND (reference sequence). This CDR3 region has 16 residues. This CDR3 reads CASSILGEATNEKLFF. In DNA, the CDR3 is TGTGCCAGTAGTATCCTAGGGGAAGCAACTAATGAAAAACTGTTTTTT.

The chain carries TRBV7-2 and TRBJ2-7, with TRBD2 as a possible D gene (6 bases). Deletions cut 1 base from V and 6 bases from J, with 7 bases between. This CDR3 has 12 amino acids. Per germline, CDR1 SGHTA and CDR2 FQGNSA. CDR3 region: CASSLDGGEQYF. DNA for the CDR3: TGTGCCAGCAGCTTAGACGGGGGCGAGCAGTACTTC. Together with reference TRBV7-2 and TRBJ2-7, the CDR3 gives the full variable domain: GAGVSQSPSNKVTEKGKDVELRCDPISGHTALYWYRQSLGQGLEFLIYFQGNSAPDKSGLPSDRFSAERTGGSVSTLTIQRTQQEDSAVYLCASSLDGGEQYFGPGTRLTVT.

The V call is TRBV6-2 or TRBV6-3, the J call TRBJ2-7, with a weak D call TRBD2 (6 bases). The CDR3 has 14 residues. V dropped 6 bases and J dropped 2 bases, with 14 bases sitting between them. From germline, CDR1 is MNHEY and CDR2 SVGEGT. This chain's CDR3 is CASSRDFFTYEQYF. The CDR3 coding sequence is TGTGCCAGCAGCCGGGACTTCTTTACCTACGAGCAGTACTTC.